Sequencing of this T cell receptor beta chain was carried out in a study of CD8 T cells in ankylosing spondylitis. General observations from the study: From matched ankylosing spondylitis synovial fluid, disease-linked clones were reportedly recovered at significantly enriched levels. The authors found the disease-linked clones to be CD8+ and relatively rare in peripheral blood. Apparently characteristic of ankylosing spondylitis blood was a TCR beta motif (about 8 highly homologous variants). Some of the motif variants had earlier been found in reactive arthritis patients' fluid and blood.

The CDR3 has 19 amino acids. Trimming at V came to 1 base and at J to 1 base, leaving 10 bases not matched to a gene. Germline V CDR1 and CDR2: SGHAT, FQNNGV. For TCR beta, libraries came from quantitative 5'-RACE with molecular barcodes. Using its own MiXCR run on the 5' RACE reads, TCRdb lists one record per CDR3 protein. Altogether about 130,000 distinct CDR3 sequences are present, 15% to 20% being singletons, with the ten largest covering 25% to 40%. A few counts support this clonotype. The target antigen is unknown. J is TRBJ2-3 and V is TRBV11-2; 11 bases are a match to TRBD2. The receptor was derived from a male donor with ankylosing spondylitis. The sample consisted of blood, either unsorted or a sorted T cell fraction (not recorded which). The CDR3, as DNA: TGTGCCAGCAGCTTAGTGGTGCTAGCGGGAGGATGGGGCACAGATACGCAGTATTTT. It encodes CASSLVVLAGGWGTDTQYF. Supplemented by reference TRBV11-2 and TRBJ2-3, the full variable domain reads EAGVAQSPRYKIIEKRQSVAFWCNPISGHATLYWYQQILGQGPKLLIQFQNNGVVDDSQLPKDRFSAERLKGVDSTLKIQPAKLEDSAVYLCASSLVVLAGGWGTDTQYFGPGTRLTVL.